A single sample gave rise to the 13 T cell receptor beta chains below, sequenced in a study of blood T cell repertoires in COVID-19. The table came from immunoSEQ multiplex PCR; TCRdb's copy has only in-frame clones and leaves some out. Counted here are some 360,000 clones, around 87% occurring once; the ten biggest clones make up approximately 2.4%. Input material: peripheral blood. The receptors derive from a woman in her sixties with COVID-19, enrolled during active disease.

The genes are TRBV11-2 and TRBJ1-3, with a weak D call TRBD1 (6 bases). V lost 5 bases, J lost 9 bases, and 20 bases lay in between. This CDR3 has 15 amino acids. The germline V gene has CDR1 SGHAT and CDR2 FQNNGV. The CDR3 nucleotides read TGTGCCAGCAGCAAAAAACAGGGCGTGGGTTTCACCATATATTTT. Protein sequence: CASSKKQGVGFTIYF. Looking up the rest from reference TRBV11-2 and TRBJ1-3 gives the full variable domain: EAGVAQSPRYKIIEKRQSVAFWCNPISGHATLYWYQQILGQGPKLLIQFQNNGVVDDSQLPKDRFSAERLKGVDSTLKIQPAKLEDSAVYLCASSKKQGVGFTIYFGEGSWLTVV.

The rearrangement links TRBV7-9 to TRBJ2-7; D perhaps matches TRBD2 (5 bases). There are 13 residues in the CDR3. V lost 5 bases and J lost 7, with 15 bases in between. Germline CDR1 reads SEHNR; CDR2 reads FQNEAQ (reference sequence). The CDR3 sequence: CASSPTATGEQYF. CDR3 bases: TGTGCCAGCAGCCCGACGGCCACGGGGGAGCAGTACTTC.

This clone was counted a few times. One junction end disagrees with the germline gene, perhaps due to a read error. CDR3: CASSEGQYNQPQHF. The CDR3 coding sequence is TGTGCCAGCAGCGAAGGACAGTACAATCAGCCCCAGCATTTT. The V and J genes are TRBV2 and TRBJ1-5; weak D call: TRBD1 (6 bases). CDR1 and CDR2 (germline): SNHLY, FYNNEI. The CDR3 consists of 14 residues.

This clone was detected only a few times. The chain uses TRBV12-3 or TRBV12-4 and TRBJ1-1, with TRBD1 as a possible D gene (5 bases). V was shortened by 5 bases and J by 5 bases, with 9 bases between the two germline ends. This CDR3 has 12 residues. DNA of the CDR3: TGTGCCAGCAGTCCCAGGGTAACTGAAGCTTTCTTT. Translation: CASSPRVTEAFF.

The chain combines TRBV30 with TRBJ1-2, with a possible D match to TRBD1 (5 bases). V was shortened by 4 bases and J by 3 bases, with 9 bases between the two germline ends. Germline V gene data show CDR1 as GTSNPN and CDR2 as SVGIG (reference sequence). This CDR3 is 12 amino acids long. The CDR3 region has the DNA TGTGCCTGGACCAGACAGTACTATGGCTACACCTTC. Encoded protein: CAWTRQYYGYTF. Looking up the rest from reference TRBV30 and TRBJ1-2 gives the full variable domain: SQTIHQWPATLVQPVGSPLSLECTVEGTSNPNLYWYRQAAGRGLQLLFYSVGIGQISSEVPQNLSASRPQDRQFILSSKKLLLSDSGFYLCAWTRQYYGYTFGSGTRLTVV.

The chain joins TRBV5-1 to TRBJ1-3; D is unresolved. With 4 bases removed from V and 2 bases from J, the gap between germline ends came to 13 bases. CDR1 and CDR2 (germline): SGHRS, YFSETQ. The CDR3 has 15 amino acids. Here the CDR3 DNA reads TGCGCCAGCAGCCCGGTCCCGATAGCTGGAAACACCATATATTTT. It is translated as CASSPVPIAGNTIYF.

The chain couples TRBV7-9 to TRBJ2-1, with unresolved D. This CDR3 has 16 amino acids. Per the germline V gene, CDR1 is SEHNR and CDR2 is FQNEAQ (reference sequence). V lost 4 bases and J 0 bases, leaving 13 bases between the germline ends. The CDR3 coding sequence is TGTGCCAGCAGCTATGGCGGCCAATTCTCCTACAATGAGCAGTTCTTC. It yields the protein CASSYGGQFSYNEQFF.

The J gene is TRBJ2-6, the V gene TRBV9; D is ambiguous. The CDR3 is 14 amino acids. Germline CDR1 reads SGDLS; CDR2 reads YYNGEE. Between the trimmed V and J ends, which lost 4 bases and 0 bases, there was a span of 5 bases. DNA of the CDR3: TGTGCCAGCAGCATCCACTCTGGGGCCAACGTCCTGACTTTC. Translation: CASSIHSGANVLTF. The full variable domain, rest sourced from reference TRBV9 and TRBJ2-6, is DSGVTQTPKHLITATGQRVTLRCSPRSGDLSVYWYQQSLDQGLQFLIQYYNGEERAKGNILERFSAQQFPDLHSELNLSSLELGDSALYFCASSIHSGANVLTFGAGSRLTVL.

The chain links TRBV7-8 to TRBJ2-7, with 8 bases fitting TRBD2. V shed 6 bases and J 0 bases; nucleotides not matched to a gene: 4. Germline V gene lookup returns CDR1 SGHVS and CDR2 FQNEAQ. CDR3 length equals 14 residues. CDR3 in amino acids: CASRASGRSYEQYF. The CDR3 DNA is TGTGCCAGCAGGGCTAGCGGGCGCTCCTACGAGCAGTACTTC. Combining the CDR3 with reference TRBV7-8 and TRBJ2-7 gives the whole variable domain GAGVSQSPRYKVAKRGQDVALRCDPISGHVSLFWYQQALGQGPEFLTYFQNEAQLDKSGLPSDRFFAERPEGSVSTLKIQRTQQEDSAVYLCASRASGRSYEQYFGPGTRLTVT.

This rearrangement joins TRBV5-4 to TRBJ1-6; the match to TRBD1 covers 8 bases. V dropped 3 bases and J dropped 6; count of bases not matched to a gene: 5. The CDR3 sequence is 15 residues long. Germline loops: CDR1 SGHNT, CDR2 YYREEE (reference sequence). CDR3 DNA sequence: TGTGCCAGCAGCTCCCGGGACAGGCTTAATTCACCCCTCCACTTT. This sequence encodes CASSSRDRLNSPLHF.

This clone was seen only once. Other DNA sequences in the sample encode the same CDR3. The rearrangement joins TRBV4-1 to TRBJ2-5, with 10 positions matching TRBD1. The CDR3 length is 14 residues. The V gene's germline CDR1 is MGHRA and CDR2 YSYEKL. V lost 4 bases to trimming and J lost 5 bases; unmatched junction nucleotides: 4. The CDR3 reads CASSPGQGWETQYF. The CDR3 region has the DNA TGCGCCAGCAGCCCGGGACAGGGGTGGGAGACCCAGTACTTC.

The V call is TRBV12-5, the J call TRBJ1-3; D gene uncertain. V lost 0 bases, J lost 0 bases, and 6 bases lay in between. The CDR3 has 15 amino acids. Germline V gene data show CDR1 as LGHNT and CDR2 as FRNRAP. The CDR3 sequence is CASGLVLISGNTIYF. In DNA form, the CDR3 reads TGTGCTAGTGGTTTGGTACTGATCTCTGGAAACACCATATATTTT.

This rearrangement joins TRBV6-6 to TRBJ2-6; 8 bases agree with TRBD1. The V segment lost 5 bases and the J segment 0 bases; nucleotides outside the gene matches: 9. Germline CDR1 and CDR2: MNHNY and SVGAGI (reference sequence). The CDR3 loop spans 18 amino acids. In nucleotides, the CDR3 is TGTGCCAGCAGTCCCCACAGGGGGGCGCTCTCTGGGGCCAACGTCCTGACTTTC. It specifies CASSPHRGALSGANVLTF.